This T cell receptor beta chain was identified during a study of identical twins. General observations from the study: Because invariant MAIT and iNKT cells could be present, zero-insertion analyses could be partly confounded. The degree of excess twin sharing was weaker in beta out-of-frame sequences.

The V segment lost 0 bases and the J segment 6 bases; nucleotides outside the gene matches: 6. Germline assignment: CDR1 SGHRS and CDR2 YFSETQ. The CDR3 has 15 residues. Unique molecular identifiers were present on cDNA, and template switching added a universal primer site. TCRdb independently ran MiXCR on the 5' RACE reads; one entry per CDR3 protein. The repertoire holds about 240,000 distinct CDR3 sequences, with 10% as singletons. This clonotype was seen repeatedly, ten times or more. Its antigen is as yet unknown. The material sequenced was memory T cells sorted from blood. This TCR came from a man aged 50 or older in good health. The chain combines TRBV5-1 with TRBJ1-1; TRBD1 matches 9 bases. The CDR3 is CASSLGDREFSEAFF. The DNA for the CDR3 is TGCGCCAGCAGCTTGGGGGACAGGGAGTTCTCTGAAGCTTTCTTT.